This T cell receptor beta chain was captured by sequencing in a study of T cell changes during pregnancy in multiple sclerosis. Sequencing was performed with immunoSEQ multiplex PCR; in TCRdb, only in-frame clones are kept and a portion is missing. Among tens of thousands of clones, 75% to 95% were seen once, and the ten largest hold just under 0.3%. Germline CDR1 reads SGHNT; CDR2 reads YENEEA. This CDR3 comprises 13 residues. V was trimmed by 1 base and J by 1 base, leaving 4 bases between them. The chain links TRBV11-3 to TRBJ2-5, with D unresolved. The material sequenced was CD4+ T cells from peripheral blood mononuclear cells, taken in the third trimester of pregnancy. This clonotype was sampled from a female donor in good health, enrolled as a control in a pregnancy study. The CDR3 here is CASSLVFQETQYF. In DNA, the CDR3 is TGTGCCAGCAGCTTAGTCTTCCAAGAGACCCAGTACTTC.